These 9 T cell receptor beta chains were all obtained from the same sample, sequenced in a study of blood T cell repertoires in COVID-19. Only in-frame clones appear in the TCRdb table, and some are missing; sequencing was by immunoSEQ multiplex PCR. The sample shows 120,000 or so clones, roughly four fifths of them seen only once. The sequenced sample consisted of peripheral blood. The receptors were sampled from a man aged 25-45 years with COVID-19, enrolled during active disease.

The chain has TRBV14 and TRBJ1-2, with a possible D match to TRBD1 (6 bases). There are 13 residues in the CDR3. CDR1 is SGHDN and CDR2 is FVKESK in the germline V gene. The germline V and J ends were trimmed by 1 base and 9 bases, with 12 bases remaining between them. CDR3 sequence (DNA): TGTGCCAGCAGCCAAGGCCCAGGGGCGAGCTACACCTTC. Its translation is CASSQGPGASYTF.

CDR3 DNA: TGTGCCAGCAGCTTAGATATAGCGGGGGTCTACGAGCAGTACTTC. As protein: CASSLDIAGVYEQYF. The chain combines TRBV5-4 with TRBJ2-7, with 9 bases fitting TRBD2. V was clipped by 2 bases and J by 3 bases; unmatched bases: 6. This CDR3 spans 15 amino acids. Germline V gene data show CDR1 as SGHNT and CDR2 as YYREEE (reference sequence).

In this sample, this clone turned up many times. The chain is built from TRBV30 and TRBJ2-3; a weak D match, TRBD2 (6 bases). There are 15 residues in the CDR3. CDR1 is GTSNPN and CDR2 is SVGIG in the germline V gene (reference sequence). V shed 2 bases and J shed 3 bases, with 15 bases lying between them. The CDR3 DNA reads TGTGCCTGGAGTTCGCGGGATGGTATGACAGATACGCAGTATTTT. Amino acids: CAWSSRDGMTDTQYF.

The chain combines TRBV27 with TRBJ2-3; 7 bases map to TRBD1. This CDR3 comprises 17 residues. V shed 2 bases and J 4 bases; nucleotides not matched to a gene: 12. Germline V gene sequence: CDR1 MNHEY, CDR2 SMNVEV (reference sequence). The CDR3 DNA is TGTGCCAGCAGTTTAAGGGGGCCAGGGGGTCTATCAGATACGCAGTATTTT. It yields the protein CASSLRGPGGLSDTQYF.

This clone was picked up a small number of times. This CDR3 reads CASSLGQAYNEQFF. The CDR3 bases are TGCGCCAGCAGCCTTGGACAGGCGTACAATGAGCAGTTCTTC. The chain combines TRBV5-1 with TRBJ2-1; 7 positions agree with TRBD1. The V gene's germline CDR1 is SGHRS and CDR2 YFSETQ. V was pared by 4 bases and J by 4 bases, with 5 bases of the junction left unmatched. The CDR3 spans 14 residues.

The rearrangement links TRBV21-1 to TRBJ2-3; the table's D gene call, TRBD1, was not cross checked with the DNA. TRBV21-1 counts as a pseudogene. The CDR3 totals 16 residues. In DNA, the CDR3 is TGTGCCAGCAGCAAAGTAGACAGGGGTCCAACAGATACGCAGTATTTT. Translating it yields CASSKVDRGPTDTQYF.

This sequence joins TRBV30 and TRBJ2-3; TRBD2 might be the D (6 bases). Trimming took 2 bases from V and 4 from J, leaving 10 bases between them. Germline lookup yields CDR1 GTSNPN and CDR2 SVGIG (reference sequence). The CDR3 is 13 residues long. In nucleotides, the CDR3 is TGTGCCTGGAGTCGGGCTAGCGCAGATACGCAGTATTTT. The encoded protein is CAWSRASADTQYF.

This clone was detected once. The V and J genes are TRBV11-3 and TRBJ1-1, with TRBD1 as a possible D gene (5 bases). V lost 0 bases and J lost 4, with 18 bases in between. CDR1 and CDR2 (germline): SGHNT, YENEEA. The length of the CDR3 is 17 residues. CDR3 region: CASSLDLLGLRGTEAFF. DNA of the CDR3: TGTGCCAGCAGCTTAGATCTTTTGGGCTTAAGGGGCACTGAAGCTTTCTTT.

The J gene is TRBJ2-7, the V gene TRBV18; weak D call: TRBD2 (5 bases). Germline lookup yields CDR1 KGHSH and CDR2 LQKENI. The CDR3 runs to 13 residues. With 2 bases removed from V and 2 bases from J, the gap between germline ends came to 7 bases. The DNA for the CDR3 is TGTGCCAGCTCACCAAGCGGACCCTACGAGCAGTACTTC. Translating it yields CASSPSGPYEQYF.